The rows below give T cell receptor beta chains drawn from one sample of a study of beta chain features in type 1 diabetes. Assay: immunoSEQ multiplex PCR; the TCRdb copy retains only in-frame clones and omits some. Among hundreds of thousands of clones listed, about 32% were seen once. The specimen sequenced was naive CD4+ T cells from blood. Receptors were obtained from a man between 18 and 29 years old in good health. Both conserved end residues are part of each CDR3. Each record gives: CDR3 length, V gene, CDR3 protein.

>18|TRBV7-2
CASSLIGASGRGTDTQYF
>13|TRBV9
CASSVASQETQYF
>13|TRBV29-1
CSVRQGSYNEQFF
>14|TRBV5-1
CASSSTGAGDTQYF
>15|TRBV4-1
CASSQVLREIREQYF
>20|TRBV28
CASSLPGTSGRESGANVLTF
>15|TRBV30
CALNRGQGVRETQYF
>16|TRBV7-2
CASSLASAASYNEQFF
>14|TRBV10-3
CAIRGDDGQETQYF
>8|TRBV2
CASNTIYF
>14|TRBV7-2
CASRRSGRTDTQYF
>15|TRBV30
CAWKSWGLSSYEQYF